The sequence of this T cell receptor (beta chain) was determined in a study of glioma-infiltrating T cells after dendritic cell vaccination. Amplification used 60 V beta primers and 13 J beta primers. Only in-frame clones appear in the TCRdb table, and some are missing; sequencing was by immunoSEQ multiplex PCR. Of tens of thousands of clones detected, over 75% appear once; the ten largest clones hold about 2%. CDR1 is MGHRA and CDR2 is YSYEKL in the germline V gene. The CDR3 totals 20 residues. Trimming took 2 bases from V and 3 from J, leaving 28 bases between them. This receptor was obtained from a human donor with glioblastoma. V and J are TRBV4-1 and TRBJ1-1; possible D gene TRBD1, 6 bases. The sample in question was blood, obtained before dendritic cell vaccination. In DNA form, the CDR3 reads TGCGCCAGCAGCCAAAGAAGCCTCCGACGGGACCCCAAGGGGGACACTGAAGCTTTCTTT. It specifies CASSQRSLRRDPKGDTEAFF.